These 10 T cell receptor beta chains were sequenced from one sample in a study of T cell changes during pregnancy in multiple sclerosis. Sequencing was performed with immunoSEQ multiplex PCR; in TCRdb, only in-frame clones are kept and a portion is missing. This table holds about 47,000 clones, roughly 90% found once. Sequencing used peripheral blood, obtained in the first trimester of pregnancy. These receptors all come from a female donor with multiple sclerosis, enrolled in a pregnancy study.

This clone was seen just once. This chain links TRBV5-6 with TRBJ2-1; TRBD1 matches 8 bases. The germline CDR1 and CDR2 sequences are SGHDT and YYEEEE. V lost 2 bases to trimming and J lost 6 bases; unmatched junction nucleotides: 4. The CDR3 covers 14 residues. CDR3 residues: CASSLGTGVNEQFF. Here the CDR3 DNA reads TGTGCCAGCAGCTTAGGGACAGGTGTCAATGAGCAGTTCTTC.

Written as DNA, the CDR3 is TGTGCCAGCAGCTTATCCGGGACAGCTAACTATGGCTACACCTTC. Translated, it gives CASSLSGTANYGYTF. V and J are TRBV7-3 and TRBJ1-2; 7 bases fit TRBD1. V shed 2 bases and J 0 bases; nucleotides not matched to a gene: 3. Germline V lookup: CDR1 SGHTA, CDR2 FQGTGA. There are 15 residues in the CDR3. Complete variable domain (other parts from reference TRBV7-3 and TRBJ1-2): GAGVSQTPSNKVTEKGKYVELRCDPISGHTALYWYRQSLGQGPEFLIYFQGTGAADDSGLPNDRFFAVRPEGSVSTLKIQRTERGDSAVYLCASSLSGTANYGYTFGSGTRLTVV.

The gene calls are TRBV10-3 and TRBJ1-2; D remains ambiguous. Per the germline V gene, CDR1 is ENHRY and CDR2 is SYGVKD. V was shortened by 4 bases and J by 2 bases, with 14 bases between the two germline ends. The CDR3 is made up of 15 amino acids. CDR3 protein: CAISVVPEENYGYTF. Here the CDR3 DNA reads TGTGCCATCAGTGTGGTCCCTGAAGAGAACTATGGCTACACCTTC.

V is TRBV5-6 and J is TRBJ1-4; 7 bases fit TRBD1. V trimming: 3 bases; J trimming: 8 bases; junction bases outside the gene matches: 7. The germline CDR1 and CDR2 sequences are SGHDT and YYEEEE. The CDR3 covers 14 residues. The CDR3 DNA sequence: TGTGCCAGCAGCTGGGGACAGCTCAGGGAAAAACTGTTTTTT. It encodes CASSWGQLREKLFF.

The chain is built from TRBV7-2 and TRBJ1-6, with D possibly matching TRBD1 (5 bases). V lost 6 bases and J lost 11, with 14 bases in between. CDR1 SGHTA and CDR2 FQGNSA come from the germline V gene. The length of the CDR3 is 13 residues. The CDR3, as DNA: TGTGCCAGCAGTTCAACAGGTTATCCACCCCTCCACTTT. It codes for CASSSTGYPPLHF.

The chain is built from TRBV27 and TRBJ1-1; 7 bases align to TRBD1. Germline-derived CDR1 and CDR2 are MNHEY and SMNVEV (reference sequence). This CDR3 region has 14 residues. After removal of 6 bases from V and 7 bases from J, the junction contained 11 bases not matched to a gene. The CDR3 nucleotides are TGTGCCAGCAGGCTACTTGGGCGACAGGGTGAAGCTTTCTTT. This gives the protein CASRLLGRQGEAFF.

This clone appeared a single time. The chain employs TRBV4-3 and TRBJ2-1; 8 bases line up with TRBD1. V lost 0 bases and J lost 2; bases outside the gene matches: 0. The CDR3 totals 15 residues. The germline V gene encodes CDR1 LGHNA and CDR2 YSLEER. CDR3 amino acids: CASSQDRGPYNEQFF. The CDR3 DNA is TGCGCCAGCAGCCAAGACAGGGGGCCCTACAATGAGCAGTTCTTC.

The genes are TRBV5-6 and TRBJ2-1, with unresolved D. CDR1 is SGHDT and CDR2 is YYEEEE in the germline V gene. The CDR3 runs to 16 residues. V shed 1 base and J shed 6 bases, with 17 bases lying between them. As DNA, the CDR3 is TGTGCCAGCAGCTTGATCGCCCCATCGCGGTTCAATGAGCAGTTCTTC. Its protein product is CASSLIAPSRFNEQFF. The entire variable domain, with the rest obtained from reference TRBV5-6 and TRBJ2-1, is as follows: DAGVTQSPTHLIKTRGQQVTLRCSPKSGHDTVSWYQQALGQGPQFIFQYYEEEERQRGNFPDRFSGHQFPNYSSELNVNALLLGDSALYLCASSLIAPSRFNEQFFGPGTRLTVL.

This chain links TRBV19 with TRBJ1-4; 9 nucleotides match TRBD1. CDR1 is LNHDA, CDR2 SQIVND, per germline (reference sequence). V trimming: 3 bases; J trimming: 8 bases; junction bases outside the gene matches: 13. The CDR3 has 17 amino acids. The CDR3 DNA reads TGTGCCAGTAGTATTGAGATCTTTGGGACAGGGTACGAAAAACTGTTTTTT. Its translation: CASSIEIFGTGYEKLFF.

This clone was recorded once. This chain links TRBV6-1 with TRBJ2-4, with 7 bases that match TRBD2. This CDR3 spans 11 amino acids. Germline CDR1 is MNHNS and CDR2 is SASEGT. Trimming at V came to 5 bases and at J to 15 bases, leaving 7 bases not matched to a gene. The CDR3 DNA follows: TGTGCCAGCAGTAAAAGGGAGGGGTGGTACTTC. Translated, it gives CASSKREGWYF.